This T cell receptor beta chain was sequenced for a study of CD8+ T cells in alopecia areata. Points from the study as a whole: In patients, TCRs were shared less clearly than in mice, and HLA may possibly be involved.

Investigators isolated RNA and reverse transcribed it into cDNA to act as the sequencing template. This table comes from immunoSEQ multiplex PCR, and its TCRdb copy is limited to in-frame clones, with some not included. This table holds 140,000 to 150,000 clones, 45% to 60% found once. This clone was found once. The antigen remains undetermined. As for treatment: oral pan-JAK inhibitor, 5-10 mg twice daily. Sorting from PBMCs produced CD4+ and CD8+ T cells. This CDR3 is 15 amino acids long. Deletions cut 4 bases from V and 3 bases from J, with 16 bases between. Germline V lookup: CDR1 SGHVS, CDR2 FQNEAQ.

V and J are TRBV7-8 and TRBJ2-7; no definite D call. The material was CD8+ T cells sorted from blood, obtained at week 4, from a patient treated with tofacitinib. The receptor was derived from a human donor with alopecia areata. The CDR3 region is CASSSVPTTNYEQYF. The CDR3 region has the DNA TGTGCCAGCAGCTCGGTCCCCACAACCAACTACGAGCAGTACTTC.